Here is one T cell receptor (beta chain) with its context. Individuals drawn from 24 US areas were about 18 to 100 years old. Participants had their cohort set by participant-reported clinical history. With V trimmed by 8 bases and J by 5 bases, 8 bases remained unmatched. Looked up from germline, CDR1 is MNHEY and CDR2 is SVGAGI. The CDR3 length is 14 residues. As handled by the study authors: Amplified reference gene primers provided the basis for estimating nucleated cell counts. The protocol was immunoSEQ multiplex PCR, while the TCRdb copy is restricted to in-frame clones and leaves out a portion. V and J calls and clone size are copied from that table; D and trimming were computed from the DNA. The repertoire has 360,000 or so clones, 75% to 90% of them found once; the top ten carry 5% to 5.5%. This entry is derived from a study of blood T cell repertoires in COVID-19.

The rearrangement uses TRBV6-5 and TRBJ1-4; 7 bases are shared with TRBD1. The sequencing input was PBMCs or T cells enriched from blood (not recorded which). This sequence was found in a woman in her forties or fifties who had recovered from COVID-19. CDR3 residues: CASRTDRANEKLFF. CDR3 in DNA: TGTGCCAGCCGAACCGACAGGGCCAATGAAAAACTGTTTTTT.